This T cell receptor beta chain was recorded in a study of cytomegalovirus exposure and HLA in healthy donors. Study-level results: TCR beta V- and J-gene trimming, according to a later analysis, was linked to a missense DCLRE1C variant. A few CMV-associated chains were confirmed in vitro to be specific for CMV antigens. The study recorded 164 TCR beta chains that were cytomegalovirus-associated.

Trimming removed 0 bases from V and 9 bases from J; junction bases left unmatched: 3. The CDR3 sequence is 15 residues long. Germline V gives CDR1 LGHNA, CDR2 YSLEER. Primers included in the PCR were 60 Vbeta and 13 Jbeta primers. Per the authors' pipeline: Among the unique TCR beta chains that a later analysis counted, roughly 80 million in all, roughly 11 million were shared. This table comes from immunoSEQ multiplex PCR, and its TCRdb copy is limited to in-frame clones, with some not included. V, J and clone size derive from that table, while D and trimming were established from the DNA sequence. The table includes approximately 150,000 clones, around 77% detected once. As concerns this clone: Its antigen is not identified. This specimen includes other DNA sequences encoding the same CDR3.

This TCR was recovered from a man aged 55-75 years in good health and CMV-seronegative. Sequencing was performed on PBMCs. The chain joins TRBV4-3 to TRBJ1-6; 9 positions agree with TRBD1. CDR3 nucleotide sequence: TGCGCCAGCAGCCAAGATCGGGACAGGGCTTCACCCCTCCACTTT. Translating it yields CASSQDRDRASPLHF.